Following are 9 T cell receptor beta chains from one sample sequenced in a study of blood T cell repertoires in COVID-19. TCRdb's table, derived via immunoSEQ multiplex PCR, lists solely in-frame clones and lacks some. Here the sample spans approximately 280,000 clones, roughly 88% being singletons. The sample consisted of peripheral blood. Every receptor here comes from a man aged 18 to 29 with active or convalescent COVID-19.

The rearrangement joins TRBV10-3 to TRBJ1-2; 9 bases are a match to TRBD1. This CDR3 is 14 amino acids long. CDR1 and CDR2 (germline): ENHRY, SYGVKD. V was pared by 2 bases and J by 6 bases, with 4 bases of the junction left unmatched. Here the CDR3 reads CAISEPWTGDGYTF. CDR3 coding DNA: TGTGCCATCAGTGAGCCATGGACAGGGGATGGCTACACCTTC.

The chain carries TRBV7-9 and TRBJ2-7; 7 bases match TRBD1. Germline values: CDR1 SEHNR, CDR2 FQNEAQ (reference sequence). CDR3 length: 13 residues. V lost 5 bases and J lost 6; bases outside the gene matches: 7. The CDR3 loop reads CASSKNTGAEQYF. Here the CDR3 DNA reads TGTGCCAGCAGCAAAAACACAGGGGCCGAGCAGTACTTC.

V and J are TRBV24-1 and TRBJ2-1, with TRBD2 identical over 11 bases. This CDR3 is 16 amino acids long. The ends lost 3 bases at V and 3 bases at J; junction bases unmatched: 3. CDR1 KGHDR and CDR2 SFDVKD come from the germline V gene. Here the CDR3 reads CATSDAGTSGYNEQFF. DNA for the CDR3: TGTGCCACCAGTGATGCCGGGACTAGCGGCTACAATGAGCAGTTCTTC.

This clone was picked up one time. The chain has TRBV6-1 and TRBJ2-1; TRBD1 aligns across 8 bases. Germline V gene lookup returns CDR1 MNHNS and CDR2 SASEGT. Germline trimming cut 3 bases from V and 10 bases from J; bases unmatched to any gene: 8. This CDR3 comprises 14 residues. CDR3 sequence: CASSEDRVLGEQFF. CDR3 nucleotides: TGTGCCAGCAGTGAGGACAGGGTCCTGGGAGAGCAGTTCTTC.

This chain links TRBV5-6 with TRBJ1-1, with D perhaps matching TRBD1 (5 bases). The CDR3 loop spans 14 amino acids. V was pared by 3 bases and J by 7 bases, with 16 bases between. Germline CDR1 and CDR2: SGHDT and YYEEEE. The CDR3 region has the DNA TGTGCCAGCAGCTCGGCTTGGATGGGGGGTGAAGCTTTCTTT. Its translation: CASSSAWMGGEAFF.

This chain's CDR3 is CASSLGTSGGMETQYF. The CDR3 DNA is TGTGCCAGCAGCTTAGGGACTAGCGGGGGAATGGAGACCCAGTACTTC. This chain links TRBV7-9 with TRBJ2-5; 13 positions match TRBD2. J lost 5 bases, V lost 1 base, and 4 bases had no gene match. From germline, CDR1 is SEHNR and CDR2 FQNEAQ (reference sequence). The CDR3 length is 16 residues.

This clone was counted a single time. This chain uses TRBV6-6 with TRBJ1-1; 7 bases are shared with TRBD1. This CDR3 has 15 residues. Germline assignment: CDR1 MNHNY and CDR2 SVGAGI (reference sequence). After removal of 6 bases from V and 3 bases from J, the junction contained 10 bases not matched to a gene. DNA for the CDR3: TGTGCCAGCAGAACCCGACAGGGTTGGGACACTGAAGCTTTCTTT. Translated: CASRTRQGWDTEAFF.

This chain links TRBV6-5 with TRBJ1-2; a possible D gene is TRBD1 (5 bases). The CDR3 extends over 11 amino acids. V was shortened by 6 bases and J by 8 bases, with 10 bases between the two germline ends. CDR1 and CDR2 from the germline V gene are MNHEY and SVGAGI. DNA of the CDR3: TGTGCCAGCAGGGGGCTCGGGGGCTACACCTTC. This gives the protein CASRGLGGYTF.

The chain links TRBV10-2 to TRBJ1-5, with D possibly matching TRBD1 (5 bases). The V gene lost 5 bases and the J gene lost 5 bases, with 16 bases spanning the gap. The germline CDR1 and CDR2 sequences are WSHSY and SAAADI. The CDR3 is 15 amino acids. The CDR3 sequence is CASSKDAGPYQPQHF. CDR3 DNA: TGCGCCAGCAGTAAGGATGCGGGGCCCTATCAGCCCCAGCATTTT.